In this sample, the clone carrying this T cell receptor beta chain turned up many times. Antigen unknown. The TCRbeta library incorporated unique molecular identifiers. MiXCR, run by TCRdb on the PCR reads, gives a single entry per CDR3 protein. The sample lists around 8,600 distinct CDR3 sequences, roughly a sixth seen once, with around nine tenths in the top ten. This sample stems from a study of T-cell reconstitution after alpha-beta-depleted transplantation in children. The CDR3 runs 15 residues. The V gene end was trimmed by 2 bases and the J gene end by 5 bases; junction bases not matched to a gene: 3. In germline, CDR1 is SGHKS, CDR2 YYEKEE (reference sequence). Study-wide points: At one year after transplant, newly produced T cells mostly accounted for T-cell counts and diversity. At around two months after transplant, the alpha-beta T cells were reportedly derived from several hundred expanded clones that came from non-depleted graft cells.

This sequence was found in a girl under two years old who had a stem cell transplant for combined immunodeficiency, so the T cells may come from the graft donor. The sample here was PBMCs, mostly from graft donor cells, taken 60 days after TCRalphabeta/CD19-depleted stem cell transplant. The chain combines TRBV5-5 with TRBJ1-4, with 10 bases that match TRBD1. The CDR3 spells CASSFPGQGNEKLFF. The CDR3 DNA reads as TGTGCCAGCAGCTTTCCGGGACAGGGGAATGAAAAACTGTTTTTT. The full variable domain, rest sourced from reference TRBV5-5 and TRBJ1-4, is DAGVTQSPTHLIKTRGQQVTLRCSPISGHKSVSWYQQVLGQGPQFIFQYYEKEERGRGNFPDRFSARQFPNYSSELNVNALLLGDSALYLCASSFPGQGNEKLFFGSGTQLSVL.